This passage covers 9 T cell receptor beta chains from one sample sequenced in a study of cytomegalovirus exposure and HLA in healthy donors. The PCR employed 60 Vbeta primers together with 13 Jbeta primers. The protocol was immunoSEQ multiplex PCR, while the TCRdb copy is restricted to in-frame clones and leaves out a portion. The sample lists hundreds of thousands of clones, 60% to 80% seen once, with around 2% in the top ten. Sequences were obtained from PBMCs. These receptors were collected from a man aged 18 to 29 in good health and CMV-seronegative.

V is TRBV7-9 and J is TRBJ2-5; 7 nucleotides agree with TRBD1. With V trimmed by 0 bases and J by 4 bases, 11 bases remained unmatched. Germline CDR1 reads SEHNR; CDR2 reads FQNEAQ (reference sequence). This CDR3 has 17 residues. The CDR3 sequence is CASSLARQGLVAETQYF. The CDR3 bases are TGTGCCAGCAGCTTAGCCCGACAGGGTCTAGTAGCAGAGACCCAGTACTTC.

The V gene is TRBV11-3, the J gene TRBJ2-7, with D possibly being TRBD1 (6 bases). V lost 3 bases and J lost 0, with 12 bases in between. The CDR3 runs to 15 residues. Germline loops: CDR1 SGHNT, CDR2 YENEEA. CDR3 DNA: TGTGCCAGCAGCTTCCGACAGGCTAGCTCCTACGAGCAGTACTTC. This codes for CASSFRQASSYEQYF. The full variable domain, its missing parts supplied by reference TRBV11-3 and TRBJ2-7, is EAGVVQSPRYKIIEKKQPVAFWCNPISGHNTLYWYLQNLGQGPELLIRYENEEAVDDSQLPKDRFSAERLKGVDSTLKIQPAELGDSAVYLCASSFRQASSYEQYFGPGTRLTVT.

The genes are TRBV28 and TRBJ2-5; 12 bases map to TRBD2. The DNA end is more similar to TRBJ2-7, so the J call may be wrong. Germline values: CDR1 MDHEN, CDR2 SYDVKM. The CDR3 runs to 18 residues. CDR3 bases: TGTGCCAGCAGTTCCCGACTAGCGGGAGAAGTTAGTATTTACGAGCAGTACTTC. This translates into CASSSRLAGEVSIYEQYF.

The chain couples TRBV30 to TRBJ2-2; 9 positions agree with TRBD2. J lost 3 bases, V lost 1 base, and 6 bases had no gene match. The CDR3 covers 16 residues. Germline V CDR1 and CDR2: GTSNPN, SVGIG (reference sequence). The CDR3 sequence: CAWSDMSSGDTGELFF. The DNA of the CDR3 is TGTGCCTGGAGTGACATGTCTAGCGGGGACACCGGGGAGCTGTTTTTT.

This clone was found a few times. The chain links TRBV9 to TRBJ2-7; 8 nucleotides align to TRBD2. V was pared by 0 bases and J by 2 bases, with 4 bases of the junction left unmatched. This CDR3 is 15 amino acids long. Germline lookup yields CDR1 SGDLS and CDR2 YYNGEE. CDR3 nucleotide sequence: TGTGCCAGCAGCGTAGTCGGCGGGGGGCCCTACGAGCAGTACTTC. As protein: CASSVVGGGPYEQYF.

This chain links TRBV11-2 with TRBJ2-5; 9 bases align to TRBD2. Trimming took 5 bases from V and 5 from J; bases not matched to a gene: 12. The CDR3 length is 16 residues. The V gene's germline CDR1 is SGHAT and CDR2 FQNNGV. This chain's CDR3 is CASSKQRGVAVETQYF. In DNA, the CDR3 is TGTGCCAGCAGCAAACAGCGGGGGGTCGCCGTTGAGACCCAGTACTTC.

Comments on this clone: No conserved phenylalanine or tryptophan is present at the end of the CDR3, so a read error is the likely explanation. It is unclear where the CDR3 begins or ends on the DNA, so no DNA is shown, and the CDR3 is as TCRdb lists it. The CDR3 is CASSYSIDSPIEI. The V gene is TRBV6-5, the J gene TRBJ2-7; TRBD1 reflects the table's D call only, with no check against the DNA. The CDR3 is 13 amino acids in total, end residues counted. The V gene's germline CDR1 is MNHEY and CDR2 SVGAGI.

This clone was seen once. The V and J genes are TRBV6-1 and TRBJ2-3; TRBD1 agrees at 7 bases. From germline, CDR1 is MNHNS and CDR2 SASEGT. The CDR3 totals 14 residues. The V segment lost 2 bases and the J segment 5 bases; nucleotides outside the gene matches: 4. The CDR3 protein is CASSERGPGDTQYF. The DNA of the CDR3 is TGTGCCAGCAGTGAAAGGGGGCCTGGAGATACGCAGTATTTT.

The chain has TRBV28 and TRBJ2-2; 9 nucleotides line up with TRBD1. J lost 4 bases, V lost 3 bases, and 0 bases had no gene match. CDR3 length: 14 residues. CDR1 is MDHEN and CDR2 is SYDVKM in the germline V gene. This chain's CDR3 is CASSLTGGTGELFF. CDR3 DNA sequence: TGTGCCAGCAGTTTGACAGGGGGCACCGGGGAGCTGTTTTTT.